This T cell receptor (beta chain) was profiled in a study of shared clonotypes between healthy human individuals (TCRdb year 2020). General notes on the study: A few men and two women, aged 18 to 49 years, made up the cohort. For each donor, CD4 naive and CD4 memory were each run on three plates, CD8 naive on two plates, and CD8 memory on one plate. The study deeply sequenced blood TCR repertoires of five healthy adults to estimate repertoire size and the extent of clonotype sharing between individuals. To increase sequencing depth and limit assay-specific biases, different laboratories used diverse techniques to prepare libraries and sequence TCR repertoires. Each donor's leukapheresis produced roughly between roughly 0.85 and 9.5 billion PBMCs.

The donors were healthy, HIV-negative adults with no recently reported acute infections or vaccinations. All donors were Caucasian adults living in Nashville, Tennessee, USA. CD4+ T cells were enriched by magnetic negative selection, after which naive cells were positively selected on CD45RA and the negative fraction was taken as the memory subset. After blood collection by leukapheresis, PBMCs were isolated using Ficoll-Histopaque density gradient centrifugation and then cryopreserved in the vapor phase of liquid nitrogen. Analytical flow cytometry was used to check the purity and quantity of every magnetically sorted T cell population. From each sorted fraction, genomic DNA was isolated and quantified by UV absorbance on a Nanodrop 2000c. TCR CDR3 regions were amplified from genomic DNA by multiplex PCR using the deep immunoSEQ assay. Genomic DNA extracted from each cell subset was distributed evenly over all wells of several immunoSEQ 96-well plates, and each plate served as one replicate. For sorted subsets, about 200 ng genomic DNA, equal to about 30,000 T cell genomes, was loaded into each replicate PCR. The purified libraries were quantified using a Qubit 3.0 fluorometer, sized with a Bioanalyzer 2100, and then quantified again using the KAPA Library Quantification kit. Each immunoSEQ 96-well plate was sequenced on its own single-read 150-cycle Illumina NextSeq 550 flow cell. As for how the authors treated the data: The immunoSEQ output contained only junctional sequences without quality scores, so filtering could not match that applied to full-length reads. Sequences were annotated with PyIR, a Python wrapper for IgBLAST v1.9, and V/J genes and CDR3 were assigned using IMGT germline references. Reads with weak V/J assignments (E-value above 1e-6), missing CDR3, stop codons, out-of-frame junctions, or ambiguous translated residues were removed. V3J clonotypes were defined as sequences sharing an identical inferred V gene, J gene, and CDR3 amino acid sequence. To compute the percentage overlap between repertoires, the number of shared unique clonotypes was divided by the size of the smaller repertoire. Three approaches were used to assess repertoire richness: RTK rarefaction, the Chao1 estimator, and Recon v2.1 estimates of unobserved clonotypes. OLGA was used to compute generation probabilities for all TCRbeta clonotypes that the gDNA method yielded from a few donors. TCRdb limited this immuneACCESS table to in-frame rearrangements with V and J called. A share of clones is missing; checked studies link under half to unresolved V genes, and the rest is unexplained. V and J calls plus clone size are reproduced from that table; the DNA served to infer D and trimming. This sample holds some 200,000 clones; approximately 61% were observed only once. The ten largest clones add up to around 9.3% of the sample.

The research as a whole found: Based on pairwise subsampling, the degree of clonotype sharing among donors was expected to be affected by sequencing depth. Because the study included only a small number of donors, the genetic and exposure-history diversity represented was limited. Higher generation probabilities were observed for clonotypes shared by all four sorted-subset donors than for non-shared clonotypes. Approximately 5% of naive CD4, 3.5% of naive CD8, 2.3% of memory CD4, and roughly 0.4% of memory CD8 clonotypes were shared across several donors. Sampling was limited to blood, and TCR repertoires in tissue likely differ from TCR repertoires in blood. Incomplete sequencing was indicated by rarefaction of sorted-subset datasets, despite the large sequencing depth. Estimated clonotype richness was generally larger for naive than for memory subsets.

Remarks on this clone: The antigen it binds to is not known. Base qualities are not provided; no much larger clone lies one nucleotide away.

V is pared back by 2 bases and J by 6 bases, with 15 bases lying between the germline termini. Its CDR3 holds 14 amino acids, cysteine through phenylalanine. Only the CDR3 part of the read is kept: 42 bases, read in frame from the first base. For CDR1 and CDR2, the germline V gene lists SGDLS and YYNGEE. Sequencing was performed on memory CD4+ T cells sorted from blood. The sample's cell subset or site label, decoded: CD45RA-negative fraction. The sequence links TRBV9 to TRBJ2-7; the D gene is possibly TRBD1 or TRBD2, each agreeing over 5 bases. The receptor was derived from a man aged 25 to 40 in good health. CDR3 loop: CASSVRQGEGEQYF. The sequenced DNA: TGTGCCAGCAGCGTGCGGCAGGGAGAGGGCGAGCAGTACTTC.